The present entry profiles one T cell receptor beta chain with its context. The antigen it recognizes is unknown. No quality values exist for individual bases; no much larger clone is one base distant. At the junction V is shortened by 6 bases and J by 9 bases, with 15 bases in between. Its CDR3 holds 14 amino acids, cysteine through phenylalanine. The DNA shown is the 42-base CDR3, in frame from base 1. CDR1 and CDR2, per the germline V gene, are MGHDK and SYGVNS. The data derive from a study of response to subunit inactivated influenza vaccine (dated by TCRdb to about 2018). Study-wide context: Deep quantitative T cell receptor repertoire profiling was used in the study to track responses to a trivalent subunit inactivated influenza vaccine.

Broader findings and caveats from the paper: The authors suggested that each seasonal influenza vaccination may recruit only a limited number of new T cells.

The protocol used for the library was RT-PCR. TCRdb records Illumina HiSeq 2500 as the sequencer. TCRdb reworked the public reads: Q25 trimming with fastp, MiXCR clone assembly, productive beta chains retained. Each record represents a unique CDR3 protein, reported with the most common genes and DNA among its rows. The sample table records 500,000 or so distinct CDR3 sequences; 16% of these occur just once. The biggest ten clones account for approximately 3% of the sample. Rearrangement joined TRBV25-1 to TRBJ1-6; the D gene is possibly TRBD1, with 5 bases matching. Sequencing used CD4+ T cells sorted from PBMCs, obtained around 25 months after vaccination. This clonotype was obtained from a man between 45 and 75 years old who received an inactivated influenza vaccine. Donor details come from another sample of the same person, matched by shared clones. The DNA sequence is TGTGCCAGCAGGGGCCTACCTAGGGGTTCACCCCTCCACTTT. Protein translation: CASRGLPRGSPLHF.